Below, 32 T cell receptor beta chains from the same sample are listed, as sequenced in a study of shared clonotypes between healthy human individuals. Generated by immunoSEQ multiplex PCR, the TCRdb table keeps only in-frame clones and is missing some. Of about 2 million clones listed, about 94% are singletons. CD45RO-negative cells were positively selected for CCR7, leaving out terminally differentiated effector memory CD45RA+ cells. Sequencing was carried out using naive CD8+ T cells sorted from blood. These receptors were taken from a man younger than 30 in good health.

The V call is TRBV7-2, the J call TRBJ2-7; D is uncertain. The CDR3 totals 13 residues. Between the trimmed V and J ends, which lost 1 base and 2 bases, there was a span of 6 bases. CDR1 SGHTA and CDR2 FQGNSA come from the germline V gene. CDR3 nucleotide sequence: TGTGCCAGCAGCTTAGTAAGCCCCTACGAGCAGTACTTC. Translating it yields CASSLVSPYEQYF.

The V gene is TRBV5-6, the J gene TRBJ1-1, with TRBD1 identical over 8 bases. Looked up from germline, CDR1 is SGHDT and CDR2 is YYEEEE. V lost 4 bases to trimming and J lost 8 bases; unmatched junction nucleotides: 4. This CDR3 is 12 amino acids long. The CDR3 nucleotides read TGTGCCAGCAGCCTGGGACAGGACGAAGCTTTCTTT. This encodes CASSLGQDEAFF.

CDR3 protein: CASSEGPERSYEQYF. The DNA for the CDR3 is TGTGCCAGCAGTGAAGGGCCTGAGCGGTCCTACGAGCAGTACTTC. The gene calls are TRBV2 and TRBJ2-7; possibly TRBD2 for D (5 bases). The CDR3 loop spans 15 amino acids. Germline V lookup: CDR1 SNHLY, CDR2 FYNNEI. V dropped 1 base and J dropped 1 base, with 11 bases sitting between them.

The CDR3 DNA reads TGTGCCAGCAGCCCCCCCGCTGGGGACCTCTACGAGCAGTACTTC. This codes for CASSPPAGDLYEQYF. The rearrangement links TRBV28 to TRBJ2-7; D could derive from TRBD1 or TRBD2 (5 bases each). This CDR3 spans 15 amino acids. Germline assignment: CDR1 MDHEN and CDR2 SYDVKM. V lost 6 bases to trimming and J lost 3 bases, with 18 bases between them.

This sequence joins TRBV7-6 and TRBJ2-7, with TRBD1 matching 7 bases. The V gene's germline CDR1 is SGHVS and CDR2 FNYEAQ. The V and J ends lost 5 bases and 4 bases, in that order; junction bases with no gene match: 5. The CDR3 is 13 amino acids. CDR3 amino acids: CASSTGTVYEQYF. CDR3 bases: TGTGCCAGCAGCACGGGGACAGTTTACGAGCAGTACTTC.

The chain employs TRBV28 and TRBJ1-6, with 7 bases aligning to TRBD1. CDR1 is MDHEN, CDR2 SYDVKM, per germline. V shed 2 bases, J shed 9 bases, and the junction held 16 bases outside the gene matches. This CDR3 is built from 18 residues. CDR3 nucleotides: TGTGCCAGCAGTTTACCCCCTAATTCCGACAGGGCGGGTTCACCCCTCCACTTT. Translation gives CASSLPPNSDRAGSPLHF.

The CDR3 loop reads CASSLSSVLQETQYF. The DNA for the CDR3 is TGTGCCAGCAGCTTATCCAGCGTACTACAAGAGACCCAGTACTTC. The chain carries TRBV5-4 and TRBJ2-5, with D unresolved. This CDR3 is 15 amino acids long. Germline V CDR1 and CDR2: SGHNT, YYREEE (reference sequence). Trimming left V 2 bases short and J 2 bases short, with 13 bases between.

V gene TRBV11-3 combines with J gene TRBJ2-3; 10 bases map to TRBD2. J lost 2 bases, V lost 2 bases, and 4 bases had no gene match. Germline loops: CDR1 SGHNT, CDR2 YENEEA. The CDR3 extends over 16 amino acids. CDR3: CASSLTSGDPTDTQYF. The CDR3 nucleotides read TGTGCCAGCAGCTTAACTAGCGGGGACCCCACAGATACGCAGTATTTT.

V is TRBV6-5 and J is TRBJ2-1; 8 positions match TRBD2. Unmatched junction bases numbered 5, after V lost 0 bases and J lost 4 bases. Germline assignment: CDR1 MNHEY and CDR2 SVGAGI. The CDR3 runs 16 residues. The CDR3 DNA reads as TGTGCCAGCAGTTACTCGAAACTAGCGGCATACAATGAGCAGTTCTTC. It specifies CASSYSKLAAYNEQFF.

The chain recombines TRBV11-2 with TRBJ2-7; D is possibly TRBD1 (5 bases). Germline CDR1 reads SGHAT; CDR2 reads FQNNGV. The CDR3 runs to 18 residues. The V end was cut by 4 bases, the J end by 0 bases, with 22 bases between. The chain's CDR3 is CASSSETPGHRGSYEQYF. In DNA form, the CDR3 reads TGTGCCAGCAGCTCCGAGACCCCCGGACACCGCGGCTCCTACGAGCAGTACTTC.

This chain uses TRBV6-5 with TRBJ1-2; D might be TRBD1 (6 bases). CDR1 is MNHEY and CDR2 is SVGAGI in the germline V gene. V was pared by 2 bases and J by 4 bases, with 11 bases between. The CDR3 is made up of 14 amino acids. CDR3 loop: CASSYAGQIYGYTF. For the CDR3, the DNA is TGTGCCAGCAGTTACGCGGGACAAATCTATGGCTACACCTTC.

This chain links TRBV30 with TRBJ2-5; D unresolved. The CDR3 has 16 amino acids. Germline V gene lookup returns CDR1 GTSNPN and CDR2 SVGIG (reference sequence). V was clipped by 3 bases and J by 5 bases, with 22 bases between them. Written as DNA, the CDR3 is TGTGCCTGGAGCCTCGGGCCGGACCCTCGATTGGAGACCCAGTACTTC. This gives the protein CAWSLGPDPRLETQYF.

As to this clone: This sample includes further DNA sequences coding for the same CDR3. The chain has TRBV7-9 and TRBJ2-5; 12 bases fit TRBD2. The junction had 0 bases not matched to a gene; V was cut back by 5 bases and J by 2 bases. The CDR3 is 14 residues long. CDR1 is SEHNR and CDR2 is FQNEAQ in the germline V gene (reference sequence). The CDR3 DNA is TGTGCCAGCAGCGGGACTAGCGGGCAAGAGACCCAGTACTTC. This sequence encodes CASSGTSGQETQYF.

The chain combines TRBV5-3 with TRBJ2-7; D not resolved. TRBV5-3 is sorted into the ORF group, with uncertain function. The CDR3 is 10 residues long. Trimming cost V 10 bases and J 5 bases, with 10 bases left between them. CDR3 region: CAVITDEQYF. The CDR3 DNA reads as TGTGCCGTAATTACAGACGAGCAGTACTTC.

Comment on this clone: Additional DNA sequences in this sample encode the identical CDR3. This chain links TRBV9 with TRBJ2-7; 9 bases line up with TRBD1. Germline values: CDR1 SGDLS, CDR2 YYNGEE. The CDR3 loop spans 13 amino acids. V was pared by 4 bases and J by 7 bases, with 6 bases of the junction left unmatched. This CDR3 reads CASSPGQGVEQYF. In nucleotides, the CDR3 is TGTGCCAGCAGCCCGGGACAGGGAGTTGAGCAGTACTTC.

This rearrangement joins TRBV7-6 to TRBJ1-4; 7 bases map to TRBD1. The germline gives CDR1 SGHVS, CDR2 FNYEAQ. This CDR3 comprises 15 residues. The V and J ends lost 5 bases and 0 bases, in that order; junction bases with no gene match: 3. This CDR3 reads CASSPGQTTNEKLFF. CDR3 DNA: TGTGCCAGCAGCCCGGGACAGACAACTAATGAAAAACTGTTTTTT.

The DNA of the CDR3 is TGTGCCAGCAGTTTATCCCTATCCGGGGAGGACACTGAAGCTTTCTTT. Protein product: CASSLSLSGEDTEAFF. The V and J genes are TRBV28 and TRBJ1-1; D uncertain. This CDR3 has 16 residues. Per the germline V gene, CDR1 is MDHEN and CDR2 is SYDVKM. Trimming took 1 base from V and 3 from J, leaving 15 bases between them.

This sequence joins TRBV5-8 and TRBJ2-3; 10 positions match TRBD1. The CDR3 consists of 19 residues. CDR1 is SGHTS and CDR2 is YDEGEE in the germline V gene. V was pared by 4 bases and J by 4 bases, with 18 bases of the junction left unmatched. CDR3 amino acids: CASSPVPGQGTQSPDTQYF. The DNA for the CDR3 is TGTGCCAGCAGCCCTGTCCCGGGACAGGGGACGCAAAGCCCAGATACGCAGTATTTT.

Regarding this clone: A much larger clone lies a single base off, so this may be a read error. The sample holds other DNA sequences that translate to the same CDR3. The V and J genes are TRBV5-6 and TRBJ1-1; D gene ambiguous. V was pared by 2 bases and J by 4 bases, with 3 bases between. The germline CDR1 and CDR2 sequences are SGHDT and YYEEEE. The CDR3 loop spans 11 amino acids. The CDR3 loop is CASSLGTEAFF. The CDR3 coding sequence is TGTGCCAGCAGCTTAGGCACTGAAGCTTTCTTT.

This chain links TRBV6-1 with TRBJ2-1; 10 nucleotides agree with TRBD1. This CDR3 is 14 amino acids long. Germline CDR1 MNHNS, CDR2 SASEGT. J was trimmed by 10 bases and V by 2 bases; bases with no gene match: 5. The CDR3 DNA reads TGTGCCAGCAGTGAACGACAGGGGGCATGGGAGCAGTTCTTC. Protein sequence: CASSERQGAWEQFF.

The chain links TRBV13 to TRBJ2-7; 12 nucleotides agree with TRBD2. The CDR3 sequence is 15 residues long. Germline-derived CDR1 and CDR2 are PRHDT and FYEKMQ (reference sequence). Trimming removed 5 bases from V and 4 bases from J; junction bases left unmatched: 6. Here the CDR3 reads CASSRLAGEGYEQYF. The CDR3 nucleotides are TGTGCCAGCAGCCGACTAGCGGGAGAGGGGTACGAGCAGTACTTC. Looking up the rest from reference TRBV13 and TRBJ2-7 gives the full variable domain: AAGVIQSPRHLIKEKRETATLKCYPIPRHDTVYWYQQGPGQDPQFLISFYEKMQSDKGSIPDRFSAQQFSDYHSELNMSSLELGDSALYFCASSRLAGEGYEQYFGPGTRLTVT.

J is TRBJ2-7 and V is TRBV21-1; the listed D gene, TRBD1, was not tested against the DNA. TRBV21-1 is annotated as a pseudogene. CDR3 length: 15 residues. The CDR3 DNA reads as TGTGCCAGCAGCAGTGCGGGACAGGGAGGCTACGAGCAGTACTTC. It codes for CASSSAGQGGYEQYF.

The chain has TRBV11-2 and TRBJ2-5, with 7 nucleotides matching TRBD2. This CDR3 comprises 16 residues. Germline CDR1 and CDR2: SGHAT and FQNNGV. Trimming removed 1 base from V and 5 bases from J; junction bases left unmatched: 10. The CDR3 region is CASSLVYGRRGETQYF. CDR3 in DNA: TGTGCCAGCAGCTTAGTATACGGGAGGCGTGGGGAGACCCAGTACTTC. The full variable domain, rest sourced from reference TRBV11-2 and TRBJ2-5, is EAGVAQSPRYKIIEKRQSVAFWCNPISGHATLYWYQQILGQGPKLLIQFQNNGVVDDSQLPKDRFSAERLKGVDSTLKIQPAKLEDSAVYLCASSLVYGRRGETQYFGPGTRLLVL.

V and J are TRBV27 and TRBJ1-6; no firm D call. This CDR3 has 16 amino acids. V was pared by 5 bases and J by 12 bases, with 23 bases between. In germline, CDR1 is MNHEY, CDR2 SMNVEV (reference sequence). The CDR3 spells CASSPSEGEIIQPLHF. The CDR3 DNA reads TGTGCCAGCAGTCCATCGGAGGGTGAGATAATTCAACCCCTCCACTTT.

V and J are TRBV9 and TRBJ2-1, with 7 nucleotides matching TRBD2. Trimming removed 0 bases from V and 8 bases from J; junction bases left unmatched: 11. CDR3 length: 16 residues. Per the germline V gene, CDR1 is SGDLS and CDR2 is YYNGEE. CDR3 protein: CASSVGGTTFVDEQFF. The DNA of the CDR3 is TGTGCCAGCAGCGTAGGAGGGACTACATTTGTCGATGAGCAGTTCTTC. The whole variable domain, remainder taken from reference TRBV9 and TRBJ2-1, is DSGVTQTPKHLITATGQRVTLRCSPRSGDLSVYWYQQSLDQGLQFLIQYYNGEERAKGNILERFSAQQFPDLHSELNLSSLELGDSALYFCASSVGGTTFVDEQFFGPGTRLTVL.

The rearrangement joins TRBV6-6 to TRBJ1-1; D remains ambiguous. V lost 5 bases and J lost 3, with 10 bases in between. Germline assignment: CDR1 MNHNY and CDR2 SVGAGI (reference sequence). This CDR3 has 13 amino acids. The CDR3 bases are TGTGCCAGCAGTCATATAAGCGACACTGAAGCTTTCTTT. Amino acid sequence: CASSHISDTEAFF.

The chain recombines TRBV5-6 with TRBJ2-3; D remains unclear. The CDR3 is 16 residues long. Germline CDR1 reads SGHDT; CDR2 reads YYEEEE. The V gene lost 1 base and the J gene lost 4 bases, with 16 bases spanning the gap. Written as DNA, the CDR3 is TGTGCCAGCAGCTTGTGGCATCCAAGTCCGGCAGATACGCAGTATTTT. Translated, it gives CASSLWHPSPADTQYF.

This rearrangement joins TRBV10-2 to TRBJ2-3, with unresolved D. The germline CDR1 and CDR2 sequences are WSHSY and SAAADI. CDR3 length equals 13 residues. V lost 8 bases and J lost 2, with 11 bases in between. CDR3 nucleotide sequence: TGCGCCAGCGGGGTCGGTCTCACAGATACGCAGTATTTT. Its translation: CASGVGLTDTQYF.

The chain combines TRBV7-9 with TRBJ2-3; the match to TRBD2 covers 9 bases. The V and J ends lost 5 bases and 0 bases, in that order; junction bases with no gene match: 6. The germline V gene encodes CDR1 SEHNR and CDR2 FQNEAQ (reference sequence). The CDR3 sequence is 16 residues long. DNA for the CDR3: TGTGCCAGCAGCCCGTTAGCGGGGGAGAGCACAGATACGCAGTATTTT. Translation: CASSPLAGESTDTQYF.

As for this clone: The sample contains more than one DNA sequence encoding this CDR3. The rearrangement links TRBV27 to TRBJ2-5, with D uncertain. The length of the CDR3 is 14 residues. Looked up from germline, CDR1 is MNHEY and CDR2 is SMNVEV (reference sequence). The V and J ends lost 5 bases and 4 bases respectively, with 14 bases between them. The CDR3 loop is CASSLLGLGETQYF. In DNA form, the CDR3 reads TGTGCCAGCAGTCTACTCGGATTAGGAGAGACCCAGTACTTC.

This chain connects TRBV9 to TRBJ2-1, with D perhaps matching TRBD1 (9 bases). This CDR3 comprises 15 residues. V was cut by 3 bases and J by 10 bases, with 20 bases left in between. The germline CDR1 and CDR2 sequences are SGDLS and YYNGEE. The CDR3 nucleotides read TGTGCCAGCAGCGCGGGAGGGACAGGGCTAGGAGAGCAGTTCTTC. It is translated as CASSAGGTGLGEQFF.

The CDR3 region has the DNA TGTGCCAGTACCCCCCCGTGGCACACCGGGGAGCTGTTTTTT. Its protein product is CASTPPWHTGELFF. J is TRBJ2-2 and V is TRBV19; D gene unclear. The CDR3 covers 14 residues. V was trimmed by 7 bases and J by 3 bases, leaving 12 bases between them. Per germline, CDR1 LNHDA and CDR2 SQIVND (reference sequence).